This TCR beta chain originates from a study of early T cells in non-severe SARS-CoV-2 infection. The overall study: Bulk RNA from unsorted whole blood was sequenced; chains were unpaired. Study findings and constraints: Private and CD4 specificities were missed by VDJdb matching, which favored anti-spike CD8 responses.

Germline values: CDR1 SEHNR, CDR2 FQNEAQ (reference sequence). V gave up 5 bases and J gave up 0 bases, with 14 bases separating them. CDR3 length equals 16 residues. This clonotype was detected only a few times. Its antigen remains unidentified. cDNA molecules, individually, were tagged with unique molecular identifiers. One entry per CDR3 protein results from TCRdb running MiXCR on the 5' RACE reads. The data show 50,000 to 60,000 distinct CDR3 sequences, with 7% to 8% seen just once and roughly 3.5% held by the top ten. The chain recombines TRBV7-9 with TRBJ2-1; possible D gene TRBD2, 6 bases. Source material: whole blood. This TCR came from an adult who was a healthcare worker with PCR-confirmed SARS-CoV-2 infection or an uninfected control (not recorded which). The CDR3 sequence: CASSPQRASSYNEQFF. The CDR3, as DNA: TGTGCCAGCAGCCCTCAGCGGGCCAGCTCCTACAATGAGCAGTTCTTC. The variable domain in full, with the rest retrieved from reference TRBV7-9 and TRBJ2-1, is DTGVSQNPRHKITKRGQNVTFRCDPISEHNRLYWYRQTLGQGPEFLTYFQNEAQLEKSRLLSDRFSAERPKGSFSTLEIQRTEQGDSAMYLCASSPQRASSYNEQFFGPGTRLTVL.